The present T cell receptor beta chain was sequenced within a study of read filtering for tumor transcriptome and immune sequencing (TCRdb year 2020). In the study overall: Of the patients in the cohort, some 18 were male and approximately 15 were female, and their mean age was approximately 70 years, with a range of roughly 45 to 80. By revised international staging, 8 or 9 patients were R-ISS I, fewer than 20 were R-ISS II and 6 or 7 were R-ISS III. Whole-transcriptome libraries were prepared with the TruSeq RNA Access Library Prep Kit after DNase treatment. Per sample, about 3.5 to 11 million TCR-region mapped reads were obtained with IR-seq, compared with only roughly 80 to 1273 with RNA-seq. The study compared TCR repertoires from targeted immune repertoire sequencing and bulk whole-transcriptome sequencing run on the same bone marrow samples. A main aim was a read-filtering strategy for immune repertoire data, specifically whether clonotypes supported by a single read should be removed.

Every patient had bone marrow sampled at the time of active disease. Ficoll-Hypaque density gradient centrifugation was used to isolate bone marrow mononuclear cells. CD138-negative cells were obtained by negative selection after labeling with CD138 magnetic microbeads on a MACS separator, removing myeloma plasma cells. Purity of the isolated cells was checked by flow cytometry on an Attune NxT using CD138 antibodies. TRIzol reagent was used to extract total RNA, and a NanoDrop spectrophotometer was used to quantify the extracted RNA. For each patient, paired RNA-seq and IR-seq were run on the CD138-negative bone marrow sample from that patient. Overall study outcomes, separate from this receptor: The correlation between IR-seq and RNA-seq shared clonotype proportions rose when single-read clonotypes were removed. IR-seq captured clonotypes at much higher depth and more reliably than RNA-seq, and smaller IR-seq throughput sufficed to identify most shared clonotypes. Single-read clonotypes made up roughly 85% of clonotypes but only about 4% of total reads in IR-seq, compared with about 69% of clonotypes and 40% to 55% of reads in RNA-seq. Rather than purified T cells, the sorted CD138-negative fraction was a mixed bone marrow immune population.

On this clonotype: Its cognate antigen has yet to be identified. A much larger clone lies a single base off, so this may be a read error.

TCR libraries were built from approximately 400 ng RNA with the Immunoverse kit, using molecular barcoded adaptors covering alpha/delta and beta/gamma chains. TCR library preparation used the same RNA that was used for transcriptome sequencing. Sequencing of the TCR libraries was done on an Illumina HiSeq 4000 with 2 x 150 cycles. On the authors' methods: TCR reads were aligned to human V, D, J and C references and assembled into CDR3 clonotypes with MiXCR, including quality filtering and error correction. The tcR package in R was used for analysis of clonotype counts and gene usage diversity. Raw mapping reads were checked after the RNA-seq reads had been mapped by STAR aligner version 2.5.3a onto the human GRCh37 genome. To test the effect of sequencing depth on detected clonotypes, IR-seq fastq files were randomly downsampled using Seqtk 1.3. TCRdb passed the public sequencing reads through fastp at Q25 and MiXCR, retaining productive beta sequences. Under each unique CDR3 protein, matching rows form one entry showing the most common genes and DNA. In this record, the V and J calls reflect TCRdb's handling and not the investigators' own analysis. Here the sample has 12,000 to 15,000 distinct CDR3 sequences; roughly 21% occur a single time. Around 81% of the sample lies in the top ten.

Counted from cysteine to phenylalanine, this CDR3 has 13 amino acids. Only the CDR3 part of the read is kept: 39 bases, read in frame from the first base. CDR1 SGDLS and CDR2 YYNGEE were looked up in the germline V gene. Sequencing was done on a sample of a population of CD138-negative cells sorted from bone marrow. The cell subset or site label for this specimen denotes: bone marrow mononuclear cells depleted of CD138+ plasma/myeloma cells by negative magnetic selection. Recombination connected TRBV9 to TRBJ2-1; no confident D gene assignment can be made. The TCR comes from a donor older than 35 with multiple myeloma. The DNA is TGTGCCAGCGGCGTGAATGCCTACAATGAGCAGTTCTTC. Its amino acids are CASGVNAYNEQFF.